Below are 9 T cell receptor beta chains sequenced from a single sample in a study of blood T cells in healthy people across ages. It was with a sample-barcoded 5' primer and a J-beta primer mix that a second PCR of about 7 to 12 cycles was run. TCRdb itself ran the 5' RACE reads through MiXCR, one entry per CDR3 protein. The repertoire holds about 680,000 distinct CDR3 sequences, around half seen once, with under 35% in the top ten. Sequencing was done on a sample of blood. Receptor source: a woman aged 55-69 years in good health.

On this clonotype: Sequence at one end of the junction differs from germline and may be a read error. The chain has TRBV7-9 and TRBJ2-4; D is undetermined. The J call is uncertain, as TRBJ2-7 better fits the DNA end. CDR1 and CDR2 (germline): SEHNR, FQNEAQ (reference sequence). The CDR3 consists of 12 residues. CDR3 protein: CAGSDSSYEQYF. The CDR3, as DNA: TGTGCCGGCAGCGACTCTAGCTACGAGCAGTACTTC.

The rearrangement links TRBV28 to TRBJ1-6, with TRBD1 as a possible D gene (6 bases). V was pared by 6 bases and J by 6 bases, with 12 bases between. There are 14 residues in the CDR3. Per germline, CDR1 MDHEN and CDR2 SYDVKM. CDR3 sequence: CASSPSRGNSPLHF. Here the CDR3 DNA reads TGTGCCAGCAGCCCGAGCAGGGGTAATTCACCCCTCCACTTT.

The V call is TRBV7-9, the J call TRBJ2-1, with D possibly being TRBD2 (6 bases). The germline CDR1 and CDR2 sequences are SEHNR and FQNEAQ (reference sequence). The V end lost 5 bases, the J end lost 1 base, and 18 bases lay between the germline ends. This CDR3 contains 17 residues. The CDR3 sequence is CASSVYLGEVSYNEQFF. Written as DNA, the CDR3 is TGTGCCAGCAGCGTATACCTAGGGGAGGTGTCCTACAATGAGCAGTTCTTC.

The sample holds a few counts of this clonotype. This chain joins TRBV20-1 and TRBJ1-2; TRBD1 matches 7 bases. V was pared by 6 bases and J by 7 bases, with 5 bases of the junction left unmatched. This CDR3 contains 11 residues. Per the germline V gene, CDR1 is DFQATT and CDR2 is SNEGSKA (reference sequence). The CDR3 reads CSASTGVGYTF. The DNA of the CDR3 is TGCAGTGCCAGCACAGGGGTTGGCTACACCTTC.

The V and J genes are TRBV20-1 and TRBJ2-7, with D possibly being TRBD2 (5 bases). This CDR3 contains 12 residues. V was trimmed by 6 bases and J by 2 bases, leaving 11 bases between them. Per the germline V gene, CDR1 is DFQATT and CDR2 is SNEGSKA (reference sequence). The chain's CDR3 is CSAQTRTYEQYF. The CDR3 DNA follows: TGCAGTGCACAAACTAGGACCTACGAGCAGTACTTC.

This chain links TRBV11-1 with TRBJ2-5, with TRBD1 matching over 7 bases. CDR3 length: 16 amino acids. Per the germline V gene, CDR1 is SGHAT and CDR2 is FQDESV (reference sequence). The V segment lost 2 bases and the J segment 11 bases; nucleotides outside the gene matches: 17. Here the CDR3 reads CASSLIAWGQYNEQYF. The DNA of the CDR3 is TGTGCCAGCAGCTTAATAGCATGGGGACAGTACAATGAGCAGTACTTC.

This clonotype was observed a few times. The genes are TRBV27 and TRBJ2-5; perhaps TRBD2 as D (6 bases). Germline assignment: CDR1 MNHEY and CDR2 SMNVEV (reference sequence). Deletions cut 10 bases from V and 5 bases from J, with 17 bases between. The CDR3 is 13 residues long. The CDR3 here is CATRAGGWETQYF. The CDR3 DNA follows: TGTGCCACCAGGGCTGGGGGGTGGGAGACCCAGTACTTC.

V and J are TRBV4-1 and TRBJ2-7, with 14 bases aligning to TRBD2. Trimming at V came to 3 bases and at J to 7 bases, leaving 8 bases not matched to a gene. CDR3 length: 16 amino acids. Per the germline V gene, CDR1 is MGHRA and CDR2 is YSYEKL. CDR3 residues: CASSQSRGLAGVEQYF. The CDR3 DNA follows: TGCGCCAGCAGCCAGTCGAGGGGACTAGCGGGAGTGGAGCAGTACTTC.

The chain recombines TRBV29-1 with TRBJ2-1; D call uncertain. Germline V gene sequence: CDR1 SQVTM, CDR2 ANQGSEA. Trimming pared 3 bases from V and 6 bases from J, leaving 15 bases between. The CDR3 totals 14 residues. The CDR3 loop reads CSVDSSAYINEQFF. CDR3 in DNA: TGCAGCGTTGACAGTTCCGCCTACATCAATGAGCAGTTCTTC.